The rows below give T cell receptor beta chains drawn from one sample of a study of shared clonotypes between healthy human individuals. Clones were sequenced by immunoSEQ multiplex PCR, and TCRdb holds only the in-frame ones, with some missing. The sample yields more than 2,000,000 clones, roughly 93% seen once. Material: naive CD4+ T cells from PBMCs. These receptors all come from a man aged 18 to 35 in good health. Some clones in this sample may be carry-over from other donors' samples. Both conserved end residues are part of each CDR3. D genes are given only for firm matches. Clone size appears in some rows only: once, few, many, or a class for an expanded clone.

j_call d_call clone_size v_call cdr3_nt cdr3_aa
TRBJ1-1 TRBD1 - TRBV27 TGTGCCAGCAGGAAAGCCGGACAGGGTAACACTGAAGCTTTCTTT CASRKAGQGNTEAFF
TRBJ2-3 TRBD2 - TRBV18 TGTGCCAGCTCACCCCACGGGACTAACACAGATACGCAGTATTTT CASSPHGTNTDTQYF
TRBJ1-3 - - TRBV10-3 TGTGCCATCAGTGAGGCAGGCTTCCCTGGAAACACCATATATTTT CAISEAGFPGNTIYF
TRBJ1-4 TRBD1 - TRBV27 TGTGCCAGCAGCCCCCAGGACAGGGGGGTAACTAATGAAAAACTGTTTTTT CASSPQDRGVTNEKLFF
TRBJ2-3 TRBD2 once TRBV4-2 TGTGCCAGCAGCAGGACTAGCGGAAACACAGATACGCAGTATTTT CASSRTSGNTDTQYF
TRBJ2-1 - once TRBV21-1 TGTGCCAGCAGCAAAGCCCTCGGGACAGGGAAGTTCTTC CASSKALGTGKFF
TRBJ1-2 TRBD1 - TRBV5-4 TGTGCCAGCAACGCAGGGGGGGCGGACTATGGCTACACCTTC CASNAGGADYGYTF
TRBJ2-2 TRBD2 - TRBV5-1 TGCGCCAGCACGGAACTAGCGAGGACTAACGCCGGGGAGCTGTTTTTT CASTELARTNAGELFF
TRBJ2-1 TRBD1 once TRBV6-5 TGTGCCAGCAAGGGACAGGGTACGAGGTACAATGAGCAGTTCTTC CASKGQGTRYNEQFF
TRBJ2-3 - once TRBV29-1 TGCAGCGTCGCTGGGCTACTCCTCACAGATACGCAGTATTTT CSVAGLLLTDTQYF
TRBJ2-7 - - TRBV9 TGTGCCAGCAGCGTAGGCGCGGAGGCCTACTACGAGCAGTACTTC CASSVGAEAYYEQYF
TRBJ1-1 TRBD1 - TRBV9 TGTGCCAGCAGCGTCCGAGGGGGCTTCGGCACTGAAGCTTTCTTT CASSVRGGFGTEAFF
TRBJ2-7 - - TRBV5-1 TGCGCCAGCTCGACCCCTACGCCATACGAGCAGTACTTC CASSTPTPYEQYF
TRBJ2-7 - once TRBV2 TGTGCCAGCAGTGAAGCCAGGGAGGTCGAGCAGTACTTC CASSEAREVEQYF
TRBJ2-1 TRBD1 - TRBV10-3 TGTGCCGCCCCGACAGGGGCCCGCCTCAATGAGCAGTTCTTC CAAPTGARLNEQFF
TRBJ2-1 - once TRBV27 TGTGCCAGCAGTTTTAAGCGGACCTCCTACAATGAGCAGTTCTTC CASSFKRTSYNEQFF
TRBJ1-1 - - TRBV6-1 TGTGCCAGCAGTGAACTACTCAACACTGAAGCTTTCTTT CASSELLNTEAFF
TRBJ1-1 TRBD1 once TRBV6-5 TGTGCCAGCAGTACTTACAGGGGCCCTAACACTGAAGCTTTCTTT CASSTYRGPNTEAFF
TRBJ2-4 TRBD1 - TRBV30 TGTGCCTGGGCCTTAGGGGGACAGGGAGGCATTCAGTACTTC CAWALGGQGGIQYF
TRBJ2-3 - - TRBV5-1 TGCGCCAGCAGCCAAGAGCTAGCGTCGAGCACAGATACGCAGTATTTT CASSQELASSTDTQYF
TRBJ1-5 - - TRBV19 TGTGCCAGTAGTCCGGGTCGAAGCTATAGCAATCAGCCCCAGCATTTT CASSPGRSYSNQPQHF
TRBJ2-4 - - TRBV9 TGTGCCAGCAGCGCGAGGGACTCGTTAGCCAAAAACATTCAGTACTTC CASSARDSLAKNIQYF
TRBJ2-5 - - TRBV28 TGTGCCAGCAGTTTGGCCGCGGGAACCCAAGAGACCCAGTACTTC CASSLAAGTQETQYF
TRBJ1-2 - - TRBV19 TGTGCCACAGGGACGCGGGATAACTATGGCTACACCTTC CATGTRDNYGYTF
TRBJ1-2 - once TRBV18 TGTGCCAGCTCACCAGTTATAGCAGGAAACTATGGCTACACCTTC CASSPVIAGNYGYTF
TRBJ2-1 TRBD2 - TRBV27 TGTGCCAGCAGTCCTTCCATCAGCGGGAGCAGGCAGTTCTTC CASSPSISGSRQFF